One and the same sample provided the 22 T cell receptor beta chains below, sequenced in a study of CXCR3-negative and CXCR3-positive naive CD8 T cells. Regarding the study as a whole: Higher TRB CDR3 hydrophobicity marked CXCR3-positive naive cells relative to CXCR3-negative naive cells.

The TRB cDNA libraries were prepared by 5' RACE with UMI labels. TCRdb derives one entry per CDR3 protein from the 5' RACE reads, leaving out DNA. This table holds about 98,000 distinct CDR3 sequences. These receptors' antigens are unknown. The sample consisted of naive CXCR3+ CD8+ T cells from blood. Described subset: CD45RO-CCR7+CD27+CD95- naive CD8+ T cells expressing CXCR3 (TNR3+). The receptors were sampled from a human donor in good health. Some clones in this sample may be carry-over from other donors' samples.

V gene TRBV18 combines with J gene TRBJ2-4; the TRBD2 assignment by TCRdb is unverifiable without DNA. The germline gives CDR1 KGHSH, CDR2 LQKENI. CDR3 length equals 18 residues. The CDR3 reads CASSPERSGALAKNIQYF.

The J gene is TRBJ1-1, the V gene TRBV6-4; checking the TCRdb D call of TRBD1 is not possible without DNA. CDR3 length: 13 residues. The germline gives CDR1 MRHNA, CDR2 SNTAGT. The CDR3 sequence: CASSHRAGTEAFF.

The V gene is TRBV18, the J gene TRBJ2-3. This CDR3 has 16 residues. Per the germline V gene, CDR1 is KGHSH and CDR2 is LQKENI. The CDR3 loop is CASSARDTAFTDTQYF.

The rearrangement joins TRBV12-3 or TRBV12-4 to TRBJ2-3; the D gene TCRdb calls, TRBD2, cannot be checked with no DNA. CDR3 size: 14 residues. The CDR3 here is CASSFRTDGDTQYF.

The chain employs TRBV10-1 and TRBJ2-5; checking the TCRdb D call of TRBD2 is not possible without DNA. Per germline, CDR1 WNHNN and CDR2 SYGVQD (reference sequence). This CDR3 has 16 residues. CDR3 sequence: CARVWRVNWYEETQYF.

The V gene is TRBV6-5, the J gene TRBJ2-1; TCRdb returns TRBD2, unconfirmable since there is no DNA. CDR1 is MNHEY and CDR2 is SVGAGI in the germline V gene. The CDR3 has 17 residues. CDR3 residues: CASSYSMASGLYNEQFF.

This chain links TRBV4-1 with TRBJ1-5. Germline CDR1 MGHRA, CDR2 YSYEKL. The CDR3 runs to 14 residues. CDR3 loop: CASSQAWGNQPQHF.

The V and J genes are TRBV6-1 and TRBJ2-7; the D call from TCRdb, TRBD1, cannot be confirmed without DNA. The CDR3 consists of 14 residues. The germline gives CDR1 MNHNS, CDR2 SASEGT. The CDR3 spells CASSETGAGYEQYF.

This chain links TRBV5-1 with TRBJ1-2. The CDR3 runs 15 residues. Germline CDR1 is SGHRS and CDR2 is YFSETQ. The CDR3 here is CASSPYLDVNYGYTF.

This rearrangement joins TRBV7-9 to TRBJ2-7; checking the TCRdb D call of TRBD2 is not possible without DNA. The CDR3 covers 14 residues. Germline V gene sequence: CDR1 SEHNR, CDR2 FQNEAQ (reference sequence). The chain's CDR3 is CASSLVQVPYEQYF.

The rearrangement uses TRBV29-1 and TRBJ2-7; TCRdb lists TRBD1, though no DNA is available to test this call. The V gene's germline CDR1 is SQVTM and CDR2 ANQGSEA. The CDR3 consists of 13 residues. The CDR3 here is CSVVFQGKDEQYF.

V gene TRBV27 combines with J gene TRBJ2-1. From germline, CDR1 is MNHEY and CDR2 SMNVEV (reference sequence). CDR3 length: 15 amino acids. This chain's CDR3 is CASSYSSRSYNEQFF.

The chain combines TRBV29-1 with TRBJ2-1; TCRdb proposes TRBD1, but this gene call is untestable without DNA. The CDR3 length is 13 residues. Germline V gives CDR1 SQVTM, CDR2 ANQGSEA. CDR3 sequence: CSVEVPLYNEQFF.

The V gene is TRBV14, the J gene TRBJ2-1. Germline assignment: CDR1 SGHDN and CDR2 FVKESK. The CDR3 consists of 13 residues. The CDR3: CASSQMLGDEQFF.

The V gene is TRBV20-1, the J gene TRBJ2-1; TCRdb calls TRBD2, which cannot be checked without DNA. Germline lookup yields CDR1 DFQATT and CDR2 SNEGSKA (reference sequence). This CDR3 has 16 residues. CDR3 loop: CSAQDLWGSDSREWFF.

The rearrangement uses TRBV12-3 or TRBV12-4 and TRBJ2-6. The length of the CDR3 is 14 residues. The CDR3 spells CASSAHSGANVLTF.

CDR3 sequence: CASSWGDAGELFF. The rearrangement uses TRBV6-2 or TRBV6-3 and TRBJ2-2. CDR3 length: 13 residues. Per germline, CDR1 MNHEY and CDR2 SVGEGT.

The CDR3 sequence: CASSFVGGLEGSANEQFF. The chain uses TRBV28 and TRBJ2-1; TCRdb reports TRBD2, a call that lacks DNA to check it against. Germline CDR1 and CDR2: MDHEN and SYDVKM. The CDR3 totals 18 residues. The whole variable domain, remainder taken from reference TRBV28 and TRBJ2-1, is DVKVTQSSRYLVKRTGEKVFLECVQDMDHENMFWYRQDPGLGLRLIYFSYDVKMKEKGDIPEGYSVSREKKERFSLILESASTNQTSMYLCASSFVGGLEGSANEQFFGPGTRLTVL.

The V call is TRBV6-2 or TRBV6-3, the J call TRBJ2-2; the TCRdb D gene call, TRBD2, has no DNA to confirm it. Per germline, CDR1 MNHEY and CDR2 SVGEGT. The CDR3 consists of 16 residues. CDR3 sequence reads: CASSYMSGSPSGELFF.

This chain links TRBV29-1 with TRBJ2-7; TCRdb's D call, TRBD1, is unchecked because there is no DNA. The CDR3 spans 15 residues. Germline V gene data show CDR1 as SQVTM and CDR2 as ANQGSEA. CDR3 in amino acids: CSVEAIQGPLHEQYF.

This rearrangement joins TRBV7-9 to TRBJ1-1; TCRdb lists TRBD1, though no DNA is available to test this call. The CDR3 spans 16 residues. Germline V gene data show CDR1 as SEHNR and CDR2 as FQNEAQ (reference sequence). CDR3 region: CASSPPMRVVGTEAFF.

This rearrangement joins TRBV28 to TRBJ2-7; there is no DNA to check the TCRdb D call of TRBD1. From germline, CDR1 is MDHEN and CDR2 SYDVKM. This CDR3 has 15 amino acids. The CDR3 spells CASSPLGGGSYEQYF.